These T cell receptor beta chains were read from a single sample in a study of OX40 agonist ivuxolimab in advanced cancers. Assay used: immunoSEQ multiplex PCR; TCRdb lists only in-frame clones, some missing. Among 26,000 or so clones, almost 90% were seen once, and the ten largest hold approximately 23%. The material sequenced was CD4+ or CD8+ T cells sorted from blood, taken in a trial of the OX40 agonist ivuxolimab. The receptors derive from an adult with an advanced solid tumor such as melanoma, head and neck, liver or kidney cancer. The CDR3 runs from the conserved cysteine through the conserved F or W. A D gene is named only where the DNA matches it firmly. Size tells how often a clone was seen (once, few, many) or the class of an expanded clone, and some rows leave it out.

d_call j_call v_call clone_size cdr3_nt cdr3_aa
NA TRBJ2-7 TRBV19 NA TGTGCCAGTACCATAGGTCAGGGACCCTACGAGCAGTACTTC CASTIGQGPYEQYF
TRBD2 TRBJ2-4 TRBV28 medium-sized TGTGCCAGCAGGAGAGCGGGGGGGAGCAACATTCAGTACTTC CASRRAGGSNIQYF
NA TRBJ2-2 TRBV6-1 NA TGTGCCAGCAGTGAACGGTCCCACGGGGAGCTGTTTTTT CASSERSHGELFF
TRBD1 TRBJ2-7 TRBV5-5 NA TGTGCCAGCAGCTTTTATGCAGGGGGCTACGAGCAGTACTTC CASSFYAGGYEQYF
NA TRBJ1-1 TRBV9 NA TGTGCCAGCAGCCCAAGTGGGCGGAACACTGAAGCTTTCTTT CASSPSGRNTEAFF
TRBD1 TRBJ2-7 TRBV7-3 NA TGTGCCAGCAGCCCCTGGACAGGGGGCGAGCAGTACTTC CASSPWTGGEQYF
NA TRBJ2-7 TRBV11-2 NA TGTGCCAGCAGCTTAAAAGTCGGTTGGCAGGGGCCTGGGGGCGAGCAGTACTTC CASSLKVGWQGPGGEQYF
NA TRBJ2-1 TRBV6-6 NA TGTGCCACCTCCTCTAGCGACCCCTACAATGAGCAGTTCTTC CATSSSDPYNEQFF
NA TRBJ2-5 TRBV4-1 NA TGCGCCAGCAGGGAACAGGGGAGGGAGACCCAGTACTTC CASREQGRETQYF
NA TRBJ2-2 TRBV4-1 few TGCGCCAGCAGCCAAGAGGGGGGCCTTGTGACCGGGGAGCTGTTTTTT CASSQEGGLVTGELFF
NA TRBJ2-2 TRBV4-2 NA TGTGCCAGCAGCCAAGTTTCGGGGGTCACCGGGGAGCTGTTTTTT CASSQVSGVTGELFF
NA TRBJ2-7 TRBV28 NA TGTGCCAGCAGTCCGGCCAGCCACCCCTACGAGCAGTACTTC CASSPASHPYEQYF
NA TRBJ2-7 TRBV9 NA TGTGCCAGCAGCCCAGCGGCCGTGGGGGGTTCCTACGAGCAGTACTTC CASSPAAVGGSYEQYF
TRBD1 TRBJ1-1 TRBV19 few TGTGCCAGTACTCTGACAGGGGGAAACACTGAAGCTTTCTTT CASTLTGGNTEAFF
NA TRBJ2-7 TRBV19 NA TGTGCCGCTTCGATCGGGGCCTACGAGCAGTACTTC CAASIGAYEQYF
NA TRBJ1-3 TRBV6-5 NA TGTGCCAGCAGTTACGGGCCTAACTCTGGAAACACCATATATTTT CASSYGPNSGNTIYF
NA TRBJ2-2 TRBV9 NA TGTGCCAGCAGCGTAGACTGGGAGAACACCGGGGAGCTGTTTTTT CASSVDWENTGELFF
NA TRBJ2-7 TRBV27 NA TGTGCCAGCAGTTTATCGGAGGGAGTCGAGCAGTACTTC CASSLSEGVEQYF
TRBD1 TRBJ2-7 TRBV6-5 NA TGTGCCAGCAGTTACTCGACAGGGACCTCCTACGAGCAGTACTTC CASSYSTGTSYEQYF
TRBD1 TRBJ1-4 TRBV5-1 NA TGCGCCAGCAGCTTAGGGACAGGAGACATTTCGAATGAAAAACTGTTTTTT CASSLGTGDISNEKLFF
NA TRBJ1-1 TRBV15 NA TGTGCCACCAGCACATATATGACGGGCAGTGAAGCTTTCTTT CATSTYMTGSEAFF
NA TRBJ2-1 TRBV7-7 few TGTGCCAGCAGCTTAGCATTTAGCGGTCAAATAACGGGGAAATACAATGAGCAGTTCTTC CASSLAFSGQITGKYNEQFF
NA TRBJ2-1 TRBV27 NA TGTGCCAGCCGCGATGGAGGGGGGGGCAATGAGCAGTTCTTC CASRDGGGGNEQFF
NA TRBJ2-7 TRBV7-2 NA TGTGCCAGCAGCCAACCCGGGGGCCTACCCTACGAGCAGTACTTC CASSQPGGLPYEQYF
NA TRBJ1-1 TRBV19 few TGTGCCAGTAGTTCAGGGACGGTGAACACTGAAGCTTTCTTT CASSSGTVNTEAFF
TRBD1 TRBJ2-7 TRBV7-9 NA TGTGCCAGCAGCTTAGAGGGACCAGGGGGCTTCTTC CASSLEGPGGFF
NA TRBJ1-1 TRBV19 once TGTGCCAGTAGTATAGGTGCATACACTGAAGCTTTCTTT CASSIGAYTEAFF
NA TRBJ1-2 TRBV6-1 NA TGTGCCAGCAGGTTTTCTAACTATGGCTACACCTTC CASRFSNYGYTF
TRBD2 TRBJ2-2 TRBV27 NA TGTGCCAGCAGACCCGGACTAGCGGAGGGGGAGCTGTTTTTT CASRPGLAEGELFF
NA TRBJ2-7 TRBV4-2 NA TGTGCCAGCAGCCGTTCGGGCTACGAGCAGTACTTC CASSRSGYEQYF
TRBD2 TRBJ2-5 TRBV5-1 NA TGCGCCAGCAGCTTGGCCGGGATAGCGGGAGTTCGAGAACAAGAGACCCAGTACTTC CASSLAGIAGVREQETQYF
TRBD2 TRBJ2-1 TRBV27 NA TGTGCCAGCAGTTTGTCGTCTAGCGGGACCAATGAGCAGTTCTTC CASSLSSSGTNEQFF
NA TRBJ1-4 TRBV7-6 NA TGTGCCAGCGCTCACGGGACACCGGATGAAAAACTGTTTTTT CASAHGTPDEKLFF
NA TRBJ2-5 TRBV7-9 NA TGTGCCAGCAGCTTAGAACGGGGTTGGGAGACCCAGTACTTC CASSLERGWETQYF
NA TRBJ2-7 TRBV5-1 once TGCGCCAGCCGCGAGGGAGTGGGCTACGAGCAGTACTTC CASREGVGYEQYF
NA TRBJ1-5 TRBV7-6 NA TGTGCCAGCAGCCGCGAGGGGGATCAGCCCCAGCATTTT CASSREGDQPQHF
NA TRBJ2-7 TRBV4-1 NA TGCGCCAGCAGCCAGGTCACCGGGGACGAGCAGTACTTC CASSQVTGDEQYF
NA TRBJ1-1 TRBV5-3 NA TGTGCCAGAAGCTTCCCCGCGGGAATGAACACTGAAGCTTTCTTT CARSFPAGMNTEAFF
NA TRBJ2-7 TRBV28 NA TGTGCCAGCAGTTTGAGAGCCAGGGGAGACGAGCAGTACTTC CASSLRARGDEQYF
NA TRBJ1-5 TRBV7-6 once TGTGCCAGCAGCTTAGCGGCTAGCAATCAGCCCCAGCATTTT CASSLAASNQPQHF
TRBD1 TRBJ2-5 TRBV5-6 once TGTGCCAGCAGCTTGGGGACAGGAAAGACCCAGTACTTC CASSLGTGKTQYF
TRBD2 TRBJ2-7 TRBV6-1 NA TGTGCCAGCACCCTAGCGGGAGGGGCGGGCGAGCAGTACTTC CASTLAGGAGEQYF
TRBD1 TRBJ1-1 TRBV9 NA TGTGCCAGCAGCTTAGGGACAGGGGTCACTGAAGCTTTCTTT CASSLGTGVTEAFF